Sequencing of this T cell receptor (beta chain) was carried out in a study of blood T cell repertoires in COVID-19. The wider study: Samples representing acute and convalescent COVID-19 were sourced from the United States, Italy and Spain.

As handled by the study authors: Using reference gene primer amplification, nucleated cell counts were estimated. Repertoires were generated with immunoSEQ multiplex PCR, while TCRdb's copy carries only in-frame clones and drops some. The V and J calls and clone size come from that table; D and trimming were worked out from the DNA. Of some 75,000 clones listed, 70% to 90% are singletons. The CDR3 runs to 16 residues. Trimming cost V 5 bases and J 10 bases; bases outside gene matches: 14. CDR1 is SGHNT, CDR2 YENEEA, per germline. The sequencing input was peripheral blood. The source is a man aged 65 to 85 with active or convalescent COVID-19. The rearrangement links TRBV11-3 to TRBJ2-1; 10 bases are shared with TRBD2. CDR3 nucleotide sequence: TGTGCCAGCAGCCTTCTCAGCGGGGGGGCCTTAGGGGAGCAGTTCTTC. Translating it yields CASSLLSGGALGEQFF.